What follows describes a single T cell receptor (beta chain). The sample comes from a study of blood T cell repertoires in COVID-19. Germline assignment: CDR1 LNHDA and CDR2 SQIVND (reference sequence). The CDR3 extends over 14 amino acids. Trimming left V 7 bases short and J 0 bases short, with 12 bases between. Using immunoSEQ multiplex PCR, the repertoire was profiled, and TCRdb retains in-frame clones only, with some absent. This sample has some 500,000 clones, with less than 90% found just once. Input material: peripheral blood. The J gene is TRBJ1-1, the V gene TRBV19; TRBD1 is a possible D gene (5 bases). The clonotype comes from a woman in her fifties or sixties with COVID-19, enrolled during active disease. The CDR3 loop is CASKYQGLNTEAFF. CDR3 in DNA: TGTGCCAGTAAATATCAGGGATTGAACACTGAAGCTTTCTTT.